One sample yielded the 9 T cell receptor beta chains listed below, sequenced in a study of CD8+CD57+ T cells in acquired aplastic anemia. Patients chosen for sequencing had shown CD8+CD57+ cell expansion by flow cytometry. Using genomic DNA as the template, TCR beta VDJ and CDR3 profiling was carried out. TCRdb fed the reads into MiXCR, producing one record per CDR3 protein. The sample carries about 250,000 distinct CDR3 sequences, 45% to 50% recorded once. Sequencing input: sorted CD4+, CD8+, or CD8+CD57+ T cells (not recorded which) from PBMCs. These receptors came from a human donor with aplastic anemia.

The chain combines TRBV20-1 with TRBJ1-5; D gene uncertain. From germline, CDR1 is DFQATT and CDR2 SNEGSKA (reference sequence). Trimming took 6 bases from V and 6 from J, leaving 12 bases between them. The CDR3 loop spans 12 amino acids. DNA for the CDR3: TGCAGTGCCCTTGGGCCGGGTCAGCCCCAGCATTTT. This codes for CSALGPGQPQHF.

The chain links TRBV2 to TRBJ2-5; D perhaps matches TRBD1 (5 bases). Germline CDR1 and CDR2: SNHLY and FYNNEI. Trimming pared 3 bases from V and 1 base from J, leaving 15 bases between. The CDR3 sequence is 16 residues long. CDR3: CASSDRATASQETQYF. In DNA form, the CDR3 reads TGTGCCAGCAGTGACAGGGCGACAGCTTCCCAAGAGACCCAGTACTTC.

This clonotype was counted once. The chain couples TRBV6-5 to TRBJ1-6, with a weak D call TRBD1 (6 bases). CDR3 length equals 15 residues. CDR1 and CDR2 from the germline V gene are MNHEY and SVGAGI. V shed 5 bases and J shed 5 bases, with 13 bases lying between them. CDR3 bases: TGTGCCAGCAGTGAAGCTAGGGGGGATAATTCACCCCTCCACTTT. This gives the protein CASSEARGDNSPLHF.

This clonotype was detected ten times or more. V is TRBV9 and J is TRBJ1-1, with D perhaps matching TRBD1 (6 bases). The CDR3 contains 16 residues. Germline CDR1 SGDLS, CDR2 YYNGEE. V lost 5 bases and J lost 1, with 18 bases in between. The CDR3 region has the DNA TGTGCCAGCAGTCCTAGAGGGGGTAAAACGAACACTGAAGCTTTCTTT. Its protein is CASSPRGGKTNTEAFF.

This chain uses TRBV29-1 with TRBJ2-3; D gene uncertain. CDR1 and CDR2 from the germline V gene are SQVTM and ANQGSEA. The CDR3 runs to 12 residues. Trimming stripped 2 bases from V and 6 bases from J, with 9 bases between. In nucleotides, the CDR3 is TGCAGCGTTGAATTCTCTCGGGATACGCAGTATTTT. Residues: CSVEFSRDTQYF.

CDR3 in DNA: TGTGCCAGCAGTGAATTGGCTCCAAACACTGAAGCTTTCTTT. Translation: CASSELAPNTEAFF. V usage is TRBV6-1 and J usage is TRBJ1-1; D remains ambiguous. This CDR3 contains 14 residues. The V gene lost 2 bases and the J gene lost 2 bases, with 9 bases spanning the gap. Germline V lookup: CDR1 MNHNS, CDR2 SASEGT.

In its sample, this clonotype was seen many times. The rearrangement uses TRBV19 and TRBJ2-1, with D hard to call. CDR1 LNHDA and CDR2 SQIVND come from the germline V gene (reference sequence). Between the trimmed V and J ends, which lost 7 bases and 9 bases, there was a span of 16 bases. The CDR3 runs 13 residues. The CDR3: CASTMTGLGEQFF. CDR3 in DNA: TGTGCCAGTACCATGACGGGTCTTGGTGAGCAGTTCTTC.

This sequence joins TRBV20-1 and TRBJ2-3; D possibly corresponds to TRBD1 (6 bases). The V end was cut by 7 bases, the J end by 1 base, with 9 bases between. The CDR3 length is 12 residues. Germline CDR1 reads DFQATT; CDR2 reads SNEGSKA (reference sequence). The CDR3 region is CSVRTGTDTQYF. For the CDR3, the DNA is TGCAGTGTTAGGACAGGCACAGATACGCAGTATTTT.

The chain has TRBV7-8 and TRBJ1-1, with D hard to call. The germline CDR1 and CDR2 sequences are SGHVS and FQNEAQ. This CDR3 comprises 15 residues. V was trimmed by 2 bases and J by 8 bases, leaving 18 bases between them. CDR3 residues: CASSLKLVVREEAFF. CDR3 DNA: TGTGCCAGCAGCTTAAAGTTAGTGGTTCGGGAAGAAGCTTTCTTT.